This T cell receptor (beta chain) was identified in a study of T cells in Graves' hyperthyroidism and ophthalmopathy (dated by TCRdb to between 2018 and 2021). Looking at the study overall: Peripheral blood samples were taken at the time of initial diagnosis, prior to any treatment. To identify distinguishing TCR V-J signatures, a discovery cohort of some 99 patients was used, comprising roughly 45 with Graves' ophthalmopathy and around 57 with stable Graves' hyperthyroidism. The 85 to 100 discovery patients were divided at random into training and test sets in a 7:3 ratio. Once sampling was done, hyperthyroidism patients were given methimazole at a starting dose of 30 mg daily, whereas ophthalmopathy patients were given high-dose intravenous methylprednisolone. Prospective prediction of ophthalmopathy was tested in an independent validation cohort consisting of about 19 hyperthyroidism patients and approximately 16 patients who later progressed to ophthalmopathy. TCR Vbeta CDR3 sequencing of fewer than 150 peripheral blood samples (43 ophthalmopathy, about 75 hyperthyroidism and roughly 17 progressor patients) is reported in the paper. Thyroid tissue and blood T-cell repertoires from six or seven Graves' hyperthyroidism patients were also compared in the study.

The TCR beta CDR3 regions were amplified from the RNA transcripts. The TCR CDR3 was subjected to a first round of RT-PCR using the HTBI primer set and the Qiagen OneStep RT-PCR kit. A second multiplex PCR round built the libraries, followed by size selection and purification. Libraries were sequenced paired-end with 100 bp reads on an Illumina HiSeq2000. The authors' analysis ran thus. SOAPnuke was used to process the raw data, with reads discarded if the reads contained adapters or uncalled bases, had a mean Phred below 15, or lacked an exact constant-primer or identifier match. High-quality paired reads were merged using COPE v1.2.5, and each unique nucleotide sequence was defined as a clonotype. MiTCR v1.1 was used to align the clonotypes against IMGT TRBV, TRBD and TRBJ reference segments. The analysis included only V-J combinations with a frequency above 0.0001, which together covered around 99% of the repertoires. A TCS score was defined as the ratio of F50 (clonal expansion) to E x V (chaos), with BLOSUM62-based TCRdist applied between CDR3 peptides within each V-J. Welch's t-statistics and random forest reduced approximately 520 V-J features to roughly 13, which were used in a naive Bayes classifier (R e1071). Thyroid-blood repertoire similarity was quantified with the Morisita-Horn index. TCRdb ran its own pipeline on the public reads, namely fastp trimming at Q25 and MiXCR clone calling, and kept in-frame beta chains. Rows are unified per CDR3 protein, each entry keeping the most common DNA and genes. The V and J calls, along with clone size, are taken from TCRdb and not from the paper's own processing. The sample has 640,000 or so distinct CDR3 sequences on record, approximately 15% of them singletons. Jointly, the top ten make up 4% to 5.5% of the sample.

Results the study describes overall, beyond this receptor: A 13 V-J signature model separated ophthalmopathy from stable hyperthyroidism, with 87.88% sensitivity and 81% to 83% specificity in cross-validation and 80%/75% in testing. Sample size was not statistically predetermined, and blinding of investigators to group allocation was not performed. In validation, the model predicted progression to ophthalmopathy a median of about 6.8 months before onset, with over 55% sensitivity and almost 75% specificity. Most expanded thyroid clonotypes (frequency above 0.001) were also detected in blood, suggesting blood repertoires may reflect thyroid immune responses.

Ophthalmopathy patients had moderately to severely active disease, with a Clinical Activity Score of 3 or more, a NOSPECS grade of 4 or more, and a disease duration of less than 3 months. Any patient with an uncontrolled infection, another autoimmune disease, pregnancy or lactation was excluded. Diagnoses were established on the basis of clinical symptoms, serum thyroxine and TRAb, thyroid ultrasound, and orbital computed tomography. PBMCs were separated from over 9 ml of fresh peripheral blood using Ficoll-Paque density gradient centrifugation. Trizol reagent was used to extract total RNA, and RNA quality was then checked on an Agilent 2100 Bioanalyzer. The V end loses 7 bases and the J end loses 8 bases, and a stretch of 14 bases separates them. Counted from cysteine to phenylalanine, this CDR3 has 12 amino acids. The entry retains the CDR3 DNA only, 36 bases that are in frame from base 1. This clonotype has at least ten counts. This receptor's antigen is unknown. No base quality values were provided; no much bigger clone lies one nucleotide off.

The rearrangement combines TRBV12-3 or TRBV12-4 with TRBJ1-2; the D segment cannot be called with confidence. This clonotype originated in a woman aged 35 to 49 with Graves' ophthalmopathy. Sequenced: blood. CDR3 protein: CASTKGSLGYTF. In nucleotide form, the sequence is TGTGCCAGCACCAAGGGCAGTTTGGGCTACACCTTC.